This TCR beta chain was recovered during a study of cytomegalovirus exposure and HLA in healthy donors. Study results and caveats: Later analysis showed TCR association rates varying by HLA locus, highest for DRB1 and lowest for HLA-C. Clonal expansion, a later analysis showed, was greater in HLA-associated TCR beta chains than in equally common others.

Regarding this clone: Its antigen remains unidentified.

CDR3 length equals 12 residues. V was cut by 5 bases and J by 5 bases, with 10 bases left in between. CDR1 is SNHLY and CDR2 is FYNNEI in the germline V gene. PCR primers comprised 60 Vbeta and 13 Jbeta primers. The repertoire was sequenced with immunoSEQ multiplex PCR; TCRdb's copy has only in-frame clones and lacks some. The profile shows around 200,000 clones, approximately 80% of them singletons. The sequenced material came from PBMCs. This chain joins TRBV2 and TRBJ2-7; perhaps TRBD2 as D (5 bases). This TCR derives from a girl aged 2-10 years in good health and CMV-seronegative. CDR3 DNA: TGTGCCAGCAGTAAGACCGGGAACGAGCAGTACTTC. Translation gives CASSKTGNEQYF. The complete variable domain, with remaining parts taken from reference TRBV2 and TRBJ2-7, reads EPEVTQTPSHQVTQMGQEVILRCVPISNHLYFYWYRQILGQKVEFLVSFYNNEISEKSEIFDDQFSVERPDGSNFTLKIRSTKLEDSAMYFCASSKTGNEQYFGPGTRLTVT.